The present T cell receptor (beta chain) was sequenced within a study of shared clonotypes between healthy human individuals. Only in-frame clones appear in the TCRdb table, and some are missing; sequencing was by immunoSEQ multiplex PCR. The table has 2,500,000 or so clones, about 90% seen once. The ends were cut back, 8 bases at V and 2 bases at J, with 16 bases in the middle. Looked up from germline, CDR1 is MDHEN and CDR2 is SYDVKM. This CDR3 region has 15 residues. A note on this clone: Its matching antigen is unknown.

Findings and limits, study-wide: Tissues were not sampled, only blood, and their repertoires likely differ.

The receptor's source is a man aged 18 to 29 in good health. Some clones in this sample may be carry-over from other donors' samples. Sequencing used naive CD4+ T cells from PBMCs. This sample's subset: CD45RA+ positively selected. The chain uses TRBV28 and TRBJ1-5; D might be TRBD1 (6 bases). The CDR3 protein is CASEAQGSGNQPQHF. The CDR3 nucleotides are TGTGCCAGCGAAGCCCAGGGGTCAGGCAATCAGCCCCAGCATTTT.